This passage covers 27 T cell receptor beta chains from one sample sequenced in a study of cytomegalovirus exposure and HLA in healthy donors. The primer mix had 60 Vbeta and 13 Jbeta primers. The data were produced by immunoSEQ multiplex PCR, yet TCRdb's version contains in-frame clones alone and is incomplete. Listed are 170,000 or so clones; roughly 1.9% falls within the top ten. The specimen was PBMCs. These receptors all stem from a man younger than 40 in good health and CMV-seronegative.

The J gene is TRBJ1-5, the V gene TRBV2; 7 positions match TRBD1. The J segment lost 5 bases and the V segment lost 6 bases, leaving 7 bases of the junction unmatched. This CDR3 comprises 14 residues. The germline CDR1 and CDR2 sequences are SNHLY and FYNNEI. CDR3 loop: CASRKTGVYQPQHF. CDR3 sequence (DNA): TGTGCCAGCAGGAAAACAGGGGTTTATCAGCCCCAGCATTTT.

This rearrangement joins TRBV4-3 to TRBJ2-3; D is perhaps TRBD2 (6 bases). V was cut by 0 bases and J by 6 bases, with 22 bases left in between. There are 18 residues in the CDR3. Germline lookup yields CDR1 LGHNA and CDR2 YSLEER. The CDR3 bases are TGCGCCAGCAGCCAAGATTTGAGGCGGCGGGATCGGGCGGATACGCAGTATTTT. Protein sequence: CASSQDLRRRDRADTQYF.

The chain is built from TRBV2 and TRBJ1-1; 7 nucleotides agree with TRBD1. The length of the CDR3 is 15 residues. CDR1 is SNHLY, CDR2 FYNNEI, per germline. V gave up 4 bases and J gave up 7 bases; unmatched junction bases: 12. CDR3 sequence (DNA): TGTGCCAGCAGTGCTTCGCCGACAGGGTATAATGAAGCTTTCTTT. It encodes CASSASPTGYNEAFF.

The V gene is TRBV6-1, the J gene TRBJ2-1; a possible D gene is TRBD1 (6 bases). CDR1 and CDR2 (germline): MNHNS, SASEGT. The CDR3 contains 15 residues. V lost 0 bases to trimming and J lost 4 bases, with 10 bases between them. The CDR3 region has the DNA TGTGCCAGCAGTGAAGCCCGGACAGCGTACAATGAGCAGTTCTTC. This translates into CASSEARTAYNEQFF.

The V gene is TRBV10-3, the J gene TRBJ2-7; 7 bases are shared with TRBD1. V trimming: 11 bases; J trimming: 3 bases; junction bases outside the gene matches: 13. The germline CDR1 and CDR2 sequences are ENHRY and SYGVKD. This CDR3 comprises 14 residues. DNA for the CDR3: TGTGCCTCAAATTCCCGACAGGGATTCTACGAGCAGTACTTC. It codes for CASNSRQGFYEQYF.

V and J are TRBV7-2 and TRBJ1-2; no reliable D call. This CDR3 contains 15 residues. The germline V and J ends were trimmed by 1 base and 0 bases, with 9 bases remaining between them. Germline V gene sequence: CDR1 SGHTA, CDR2 FQGNSA. CDR3 DNA sequence: TGTGCCAGCAGCTTAGTCTGGGCAGCTAACTATGGCTACACCTTC. It codes for CASSLVWAANYGYTF.

The V gene is TRBV28, the J gene TRBJ2-7; possibly TRBD1 for D (6 bases). V lost 4 bases, J lost 0 bases, and 7 bases lay in between. Germline loops: CDR1 MDHEN, CDR2 SYDVKM. The CDR3 totals 13 residues. CDR3: CASSSQGSYEQYF. In nucleotides, the CDR3 is TGTGCCAGCAGTTCACAGGGCTCCTACGAGCAGTACTTC.

This sequence joins TRBV6-6 and TRBJ1-6, with 7 bases fitting TRBD1. Unmatched junction bases numbered 12, after V lost 6 bases and J lost 7 bases. The CDR3 length is 16 residues. Germline V lookup: CDR1 MNHNY, CDR2 SVGAGI (reference sequence). The chain's CDR3 is CASSPIDRDQNSPLHF. The CDR3 nucleotides are TGTGCCAGCAGCCCGATCGACAGGGACCAAAATTCACCCCTCCACTTT.

CDR3 in DNA: TGTGCCACCAGAAGGGACAGTCTTTACAATGAGCAGTTCTTC. As protein: CATRRDSLYNEQFF. This chain connects TRBV15 to TRBJ2-1; 7 bases map to TRBD1. Germline V CDR1 and CDR2: LNHNV, YYDKDF (reference sequence). V gave up 6 bases and J gave up 4 bases; unmatched junction bases: 6. The CDR3 totals 14 residues.

The chain has TRBV11-3 and TRBJ2-7; 8 bases line up with TRBD2. There are 13 residues in the CDR3. V dropped 10 bases and J dropped 6; count of bases not matched to a gene: 11. The germline V gene has CDR1 SGHNT and CDR2 YENEEA. CDR3 coding DNA: TGTGCCACCTCCGGGACTAGAGCTATCGAGCAGTACTTC. It codes for CATSGTRAIEQYF.

This chain joins TRBV18 and TRBJ1-1, with D possibly being TRBD1 (6 bases). CDR3 size: 15 residues. V gave up 5 bases and J gave up 1 base, with 14 bases separating them. From germline, CDR1 is KGHSH and CDR2 LQKENI. The CDR3 DNA reads TGTGCCAGCTCAGCGGACAGAAGGGGGAACACTGAAGCTTTCTTT. Amino acid sequence: CASSADRRGNTEAFF.

The rearrangement joins TRBV18 to TRBJ2-7; 14 positions agree with TRBD2. This CDR3 region has 16 residues. The V gene's germline CDR1 is KGHSH and CDR2 LQKENI. The V gene end was trimmed by 3 bases and the J gene end by 3 bases; junction bases not matched to a gene: 4. DNA for the CDR3: TGTGCCAGCTCACCTTCCGGGACTAGCGGGAGCTACGAGCAGTACTTC. This gives the protein CASSPSGTSGSYEQYF.

J is TRBJ2-3 and V is TRBV5-1; 7 positions agree with TRBD2. V lost 7 bases and J lost 3; bases outside the gene matches: 11. Germline V gives CDR1 SGHRS, CDR2 YFSETQ. The CDR3 is made up of 15 amino acids. The chain's CDR3 is CASSTGLPPTDTQYF. The DNA for the CDR3 is TGCGCCAGCTCGACGGGACTACCTCCTACAGATACGCAGTATTTT.

The V call is TRBV7-9, the J call TRBJ2-7, with 11 bases aligning to TRBD1. V was clipped by 1 base and J by 2 bases; unmatched bases: 4. The CDR3 loop spans 16 amino acids. CDR1 and CDR2 from the germline V gene are SEHNR and FQNEAQ (reference sequence). CDR3 residues: CASSLGADRGPYEQYF. The CDR3 DNA is TGTGCCAGCAGCTTAGGGGCGGACAGGGGGCCCTACGAGCAGTACTTC.

The chain combines TRBV4-3 with TRBJ2-1, with 9 positions matching TRBD1. This CDR3 is 17 amino acids long. The germline gives CDR1 LGHNA, CDR2 YSLEER. The V gene end was trimmed by 3 bases and the J gene end by 8 bases; junction bases not matched to a gene: 14. The CDR3 coding sequence is TGCGCCAGCAGCCACTCCTCCGGGACAGGGAATTGGGATGAGCAGTTCTTC. Protein sequence: CASSHSSGTGNWDEQFF.

The chain is built from TRBV6-5 and TRBJ2-7; 7 bases are a match to TRBD1. V trimming: 6 bases; J trimming: 0 bases; junction bases outside the gene matches: 8. Germline CDR1 is MNHEY and CDR2 is SVGAGI. This CDR3 is built from 15 residues. The DNA of the CDR3 is TGTGCCAGCAGACCCAGGACAGGAAGCTCCTACGAGCAGTACTTC. It specifies CASRPRTGSSYEQYF.

V is TRBV5-1 and J is TRBJ2-3; possible D gene TRBD2, 6 bases. The CDR3 has 14 residues. Germline V lookup: CDR1 SGHRS, CDR2 YFSETQ. The germline V and J ends were trimmed by 3 bases and 5 bases, with 13 bases remaining between them. DNA of the CDR3: TGCGCCAGCAGCTCTGACTTCGGGGGAGATACGCAGTATTTT. This encodes CASSSDFGGDTQYF.

This chain uses TRBV5-4 with TRBJ1-2; TRBD1 aligns across 7 bases. V lost 4 bases and J lost 8; bases outside the gene matches: 17. CDR3 length: 16 residues. Germline CDR1 and CDR2: SGHNT and YYREEE (reference sequence). In DNA form, the CDR3 reads TGTGCCAGCAGCCCAAAAGGGGGCAGGGGAATGGGAGGCTACACCTTC. Residues: CASSPKGGRGMGGYTF.

This chain uses TRBV7-2 with TRBJ1-1; no firm D call. The CDR3 covers 13 residues. CDR1 is SGHTA, CDR2 FQGNSA, per germline. V was shortened by 7 bases and J by 6 bases, with 15 bases between the two germline ends. CDR3 DNA: TGTGCCAGCACTACGGTGGTCCTAGCTGAAGCTTTCTTT. Protein product: CASTTVVLAEAFF. Using reference TRBV7-2 and TRBJ1-1 for the parts outside the CDR3, the full variable domain is GAGVSQSPSNKVTEKGKDVELRCDPISGHTALYWYRQSLGQGLEFLIYFQGNSAPDKSGLPSDRFSAERTGGSVSTLTIQRTQQEDSAVYLCASTTVVLAEAFFGQGTRLTVV.

This sequence joins TRBV28 and TRBJ2-2; weak D call: TRBD2 (6 bases). Germline assignment: CDR1 MDHEN and CDR2 SYDVKM. There are 19 residues in the CDR3. V was trimmed by 5 bases and J by 2 bases, leaving 24 bases between them. CDR3 in DNA: TGTGCCAGCAGTAGACTTCGGACGGACCTAGGGACTAACACCGGGGAGCTGTTTTTT. The encoded protein is CASSRLRTDLGTNTGELFF.

This sequence joins TRBV7-2 and TRBJ2-1, with 13 bases lining up with TRBD2. V lost 1 base, J lost 9 bases, and 6 bases stayed unmatched. Germline V CDR1 and CDR2: SGHTA, FQGNSA. The CDR3 has 16 residues. This CDR3 reads CASSLVTGLAGSEQFF. The CDR3 DNA sequence: TGTGCCAGCAGCTTAGTTACGGGACTAGCGGGAAGTGAGCAGTTCTTC.

The chain carries TRBV5-6 and TRBJ1-1, with unresolved D. V lost 0 bases and J lost 4, with 10 bases in between. CDR1 SGHDT and CDR2 YYEEEE come from the germline V gene. The CDR3 extends over 14 amino acids. The DNA for the CDR3 is TGTGCCAGCAGCTTGGGCGTCGAGGCCACTGAAGCTTTCTTT. Encoded protein: CASSLGVEATEAFF.

The V call is TRBV7-9, the J call TRBJ2-7; perhaps TRBD1 as D (5 bases). The CDR3 runs to 14 residues. The V gene's germline CDR1 is SEHNR and CDR2 FQNEAQ (reference sequence). Trimming shortened V by 3 bases and J by 3 bases, and 12 bases separated the two germline ends. The CDR3 nucleotides are TGTGCCAGCAGCTTCCGGCCGCAGGGCTACGAGCAGTACTTC. It translates to CASSFRPQGYEQYF.

This chain joins TRBV11-2 and TRBJ2-1; D perhaps matches TRBD2 (5 bases). The germline V gene encodes CDR1 SGHAT and CDR2 FQNNGV. The CDR3 spans 11 residues. Trimming shortened V by 3 bases and J by 9 bases, and 6 bases separated the two germline ends. This CDR3 reads CASSLAGEQFF. DNA for the CDR3: TGTGCCAGCAGCTTGGCGGGTGAGCAGTTCTTC.

This chain links TRBV6-1 with TRBJ2-3; maybe TRBD2 (5 bases). The V end lost 8 bases, the J end lost 5 bases, and 8 bases lay between the germline ends. Germline assignment: CDR1 MNHNS and CDR2 SASEGT. CDR3 length: 11 residues. CDR3 sequence (DNA): TGTGCCAGCTTCGCGGGAGATACGCAGTATTTT. Translated: CASFAGDTQYF.

V usage is TRBV28 and J usage is TRBJ1-4; the match to TRBD1 covers 8 bases. There are 13 residues in the CDR3. V dropped 4 bases and J dropped 7; count of bases not matched to a gene: 2. CDR1 and CDR2 from the germline V gene are MDHEN and SYDVKM. The CDR3, as DNA: TGTGCCAGCAGTTCTGGACAGGGTGAAAAACTGTTTTTT. Translated: CASSSGQGEKLFF.

The CDR3 here is CASSQLVTTNEKLFF. The CDR3, as DNA: TGTGCCAGCAGCCAATTAGTGACAACTAATGAAAAACTGTTTTTT. The V and J genes are TRBV14 and TRBJ1-4, with D unclear. V lost 2 bases to trimming and J lost 0 bases, with 7 bases between them. Germline CDR1 SGHDN, CDR2 FVKESK. The CDR3 runs to 15 residues.